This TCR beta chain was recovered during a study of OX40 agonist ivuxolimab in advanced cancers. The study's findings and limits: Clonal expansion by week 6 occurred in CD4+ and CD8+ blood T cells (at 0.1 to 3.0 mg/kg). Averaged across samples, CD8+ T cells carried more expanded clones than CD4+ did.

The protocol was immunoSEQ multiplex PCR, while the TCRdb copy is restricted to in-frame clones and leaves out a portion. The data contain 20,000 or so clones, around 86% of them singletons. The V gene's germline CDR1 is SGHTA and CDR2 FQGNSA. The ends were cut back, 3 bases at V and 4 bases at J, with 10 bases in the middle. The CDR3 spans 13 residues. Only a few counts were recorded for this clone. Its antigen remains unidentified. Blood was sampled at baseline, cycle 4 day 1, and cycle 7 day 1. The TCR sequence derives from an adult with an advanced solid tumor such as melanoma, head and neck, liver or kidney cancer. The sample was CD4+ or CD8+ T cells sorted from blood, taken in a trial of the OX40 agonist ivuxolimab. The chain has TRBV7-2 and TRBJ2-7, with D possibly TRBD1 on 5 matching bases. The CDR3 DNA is TGTGCCAGCAGCTTCCAGGGAATATACGAGCAGTACTTC. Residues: CASSFQGIYEQYF.